The rows below give T cell receptor beta chains drawn from one sample of a study of preoperative IRX-2 immunotherapy in early breast cancer. Sequencing used immunoSEQ multiplex PCR; TCRdb keeps in-frame clones, though not all of them. The sample lists 250 to 300 clones, about four fifths seen once, with less than 15% in the top ten. Sequencing used normal tissue next to the tumor, obtained from a patient treated with IRX-2 immunotherapy. The receptors derive from a human donor with breast cancer. CDR3s include the opening cysteine and the closing phenylalanine or tryptophan. A D gene is named only where the DNA matches it firmly. Not all rows give a size; the values are once, few, many and, for expanded clones, a class.

J gene: TRBJ1-5
clone size: -
D gene: -
V gene: TRBV6-8
CDR3 DNA: TGTGCCACCTCCCGAAGCTCGGGGCAGAGCAATCAGCCCCAGCATTTT
CDR3 protein: CATSRSSGQSNQPQHF

J gene: TRBJ2-3
clone size: -
D gene: -
V gene: TRBV19
CDR3 DNA: TGTGCCAGTAGTACACTAGCTAACACGCAGTATTTT
CDR3 protein: CASSTLANTQYF

J gene: TRBJ1-2
clone size: -
D gene: -
V gene: TRBV19
CDR3 DNA: TGTGCCAGTAGTATTTTAATGGGCAGATTTAACTATGGCTACACCTTC
CDR3 protein: CASSILMGRFNYGYTF

J gene: TRBJ2-7
clone size: -
D gene: TRBD1
V gene: TRBV11-3
CDR3 DNA: TGTGCCAGCAGCTTAGTGGGGACAGGAACCTACGAGCAGTACTTC
CDR3 protein: CASSLVGTGTYEQYF

J gene: TRBJ2-7
clone size: -
D gene: -
V gene: TRBV6-8
CDR3 DNA: TGTGCCAGCAGTATTGGGGGCATGAACGAGCAGTACTTC
CDR3 protein: CASSIGGMNEQYF

J gene: TRBJ2-1
clone size: -
D gene: -
V gene: TRBV10-2
CDR3 DNA: TGCGCCAGCGGCTCCGTCTCCTACAATGAGCAGTTCTTC
CDR3 protein: CASGSVSYNEQFF

J gene: TRBJ2-1
clone size: -
D gene: -
V gene: TRBV6-8
CDR3 DNA: TGTGCCAGCAGTTACGACTACCTCAATGAGCAGTTCTTC
CDR3 protein: CASSYDYLNEQFF

J gene: TRBJ1-4
clone size: -
D gene: -
V gene: TRBV11-3
CDR3 DNA: TGTGCCAGCAGCTTAGTATCTGGGGGGCTGGCTAATGAAAAACTGTTTTTT
CDR3 protein: CASSLVSGGLANEKLFF

J gene: TRBJ2-7
clone size: -
D gene: -
V gene: TRBV7-4
CDR3 DNA: TGTGCCAGCAGCTTCTTGTGGGATTACGAGCAGTACTTC
CDR3 protein: CASSFLWDYEQYF

J gene: TRBJ2-1
clone size: -
D gene: TRBD2
V gene: TRBV6-8
CDR3 DNA: TGTGCCAGCAGTTACCCGCCGACTAGCGGTACGCCCTACAATGAGCAGTTCTTC
CDR3 protein: CASSYPPTSGTPYNEQFF

J gene: TRBJ2-1
clone size: -
D gene: -
V gene: TRBV6-8
CDR3 DNA: TGTGCCAGCAGTTACCCCGGCGGTGAGCAGTTCTTC
CDR3 protein: CASSYPGGEQFF

J gene: TRBJ2-7
clone size: -
D gene: TRBD1
V gene: TRBV6-8
CDR3 DNA: TGTGCCAGCAGTCCTAACGAGGGGGCGATTGAGCAGTACTTC
CDR3 protein: CASSPNEGAIEQYF

J gene: TRBJ2-1
clone size: few
D gene: -
V gene: TRBV29-1
CDR3 DNA: TGCAGCGTTGAAGACCCCGACAGGAGCTCCTACAATGAGCAGTTCTTC
CDR3 protein: CSVEDPDRSSYNEQFF

J gene: TRBJ2-2
clone size: -
D gene: -
V gene: TRBV4-1
CDR3 DNA: TGCGCCAGCAGCCTGAACACGAACACCGGGGAGCTGTTTTTT
CDR3 protein: CASSLNTNTGELFF

J gene: TRBJ2-2
clone size: -
D gene: -
V gene: TRBV14
CDR3 DNA: TGTGCCAGCAGCCAAGGGTCCGGGGGCACCGGGGAGCTGTTTTTT
CDR3 protein: CASSQGSGGTGELFF

J gene: TRBJ1-3
clone size: few
D gene: -
V gene: TRBV19
CDR3 DNA: TGTGCCAGTAGTAGCGGACAGCCCTACTCTGGAAACACCATATATTTT
CDR3 protein: CASSSGQPYSGNTIYF

J gene: TRBJ2-1
clone size: -
D gene: TRBD2
V gene: TRBV19
CDR3 DNA: TGTGCCAGTAGTGTTTGGACTAGCTACAATGAGCAGTTCTTC
CDR3 protein: CASSVWTSYNEQFF

J gene: TRBJ2-7
clone size: -
D gene: -
V gene: TRBV12-5
CDR3 DNA: TGTGCTAGTGGTTGGGGGACTCCTCAGGACGAGCAGTACTTC
CDR3 protein: CASGWGTPQDEQYF